A selection of T cell receptor beta chains follows, all from one sample in a study of Ad26.COV2.S vaccination and SARS-CoV-2 variants. The repertoire was sequenced with immunoSEQ multiplex PCR; TCRdb's copy has only in-frame clones and lacks some. The sample records some 450,000 clones, 80% to 95% being singletons. The source was peripheral blood, collected in a trial of Ad26.COV2.S vaccine versus placebo. The origin of the receptors is a person between 18 and 65 years old who received the Ad26.COV2.S COVID-19 vaccine or a placebo. Both conserved end residues are part of each CDR3. D genes are given only for firm matches. Some rows mark clone size as missing; the rest say once, few, many or name a class of expanded clone.

clone_size,v_call,cdr3_length,d_call,j_call,cdr3_nt,cdr3_aa
NA,TRBV5-4,13,NA,TRBJ2-2,TGTGCCAGCAGCTTCTTAGTTTCCGGGGAGCTGTTTTTT,CASSFLVSGELFF
NA,TRBV4-2,16,TRBD2,TRBJ2-2,TGTGCCAGCAGCCAAGGACTAGCGGGAGTAACCGGGGAGCTGTTTTTT,CASSQGLAGVTGELFF
NA,TRBV19,14,NA,TRBJ1-6,TGTGCCAGTAGTATCCGGCAGGGGAATTCACCCCTCCACTTT,CASSIRQGNSPLHF
NA,TRBV27,16,TRBD1,TRBJ2-7,TGTGCCAGCAGTTTATCCCCGACAGGGTCGGGCTACGAGCAGTACTTC,CASSLSPTGSGYEQYF
once,TRBV12-5,13,NA,TRBJ2-7,TGTGCTAGTGGTCCCGGGACAACCTACGAGCAGTACTTC,CASGPGTTYEQYF
NA,TRBV24-1,16,TRBD1,TRBJ2-5,TGTGCCACCAGTGCTGGACAGGGGAATTTCGGAGAGACCCAGTACTTC,CATSAGQGNFGETQYF
NA,TRBV3-1/TRBV3-2,15,TRBD1,TRBJ2-7,TGTGCCAGCGGTCCCCCGGGACAGGGGCCCAACGAGCAGTACTTC,CASGPPGQGPNEQYF
NA,TRBV5-4,13,NA,TRBJ1-1,TGTGCCAGCAGCTTCCGCGAGACCACTGAAGCTTTCTTT,CASSFRETTEAFF
NA,TRBV6-5,15,TRBD1,TRBJ1-6,TGTGCCAGCAGGCTACCGGGACAGGGAACTTCACCCCTCCACTTT,CASRLPGQGTSPLHF
NA,TRBV27,14,TRBD1,TRBJ1-2,TGTGCCAGCAGTCAATACAGGGGGGACTATGGCTACACCTTC,CASSQYRGDYGYTF
NA,TRBV27,15,TRBD2,TRBJ2-7,TGTGCCAGCAGTTTATGGGGACTAGCGGGAGACGAGCAGTACTTC,CASSLWGLAGDEQYF
NA,TRBV5-5,14,NA,TRBJ1-2,TGTGCCAGCCGCTCGCAGCAGGTCGACTATGGCTACACCTTC,CASRSQQVDYGYTF
NA,TRBV6-2/TRBV6-3,16,NA,TRBJ1-2,TGTGCCAGCAGCCCTCTCCCAGGGACCTCAACGAGGGGCTACACCTTC,CASSPLPGTSTRGYTF
NA,TRBV28,17,TRBD1,TRBJ2-7,TGTGCCAGCACCGACCTCCGGACAGGCAGGGTCTTGTACGAGCAGTACTTC,CASTDLRTGRVLYEQYF
few,TRBV29-1,14,TRBD1,TRBJ1-5,TGCAGCGTTGTGGAGACAGGGCAGAGTCAGCCCCAGCATTTT,CSVVETGQSQPQHF
NA,TRBV9,15,TRBD2,TRBJ2-1,TGTGCCAGCAGCACTAGCGGGAGGGCCTTCCATGAGCAGTTCTTC,CASSTSGRAFHEQFF
NA,TRBV6-2/TRBV6-3,14,NA,TRBJ1-5,TGTGCCAGCAGTTACCTCGGGTTTGGACAGCCCCAGCATTTT,CASSYLGFGQPQHF
NA,TRBV28,16,TRBD2,TRBJ2-3,TGTGCCAGCAGAGAGCGGACTAGCGGGCGCACAGATACGCAGTATTTT,CASRERTSGRTDTQYF
NA,TRBV7-6,16,TRBD2,TRBJ2-2,TGTGCCAGCAGCTCTCGGACTAGCAGGAACACCGGGGAGCTGTTTTTT,CASSSRTSRNTGELFF
NA,TRBV5-4,13,NA,TRBJ1-5,TGTGCCAGCAGCTCTCATCCCGGGCGGCCCCAGCATTTT,CASSSHPGRPQHF
NA,TRBV7-2,13,TRBD1,TRBJ1-2,TGTGCCAGCAGCTCGACAGGGCCCTATGGCTACACCTTC,CASSSTGPYGYTF
NA,TRBV7-9,14,NA,TRBJ1-1,TGTGCCAGCAGCGGGGGGTATCGGAACACTGAAGCTTTCTTT,CASSGGYRNTEAFF
NA,TRBV4-2,16,NA,TRBJ2-3,TGTGCCAGCAGCCAAGAGCCTCAGGGGAGCACAGATACGCAGTATTTT,CASSQEPQGSTDTQYF